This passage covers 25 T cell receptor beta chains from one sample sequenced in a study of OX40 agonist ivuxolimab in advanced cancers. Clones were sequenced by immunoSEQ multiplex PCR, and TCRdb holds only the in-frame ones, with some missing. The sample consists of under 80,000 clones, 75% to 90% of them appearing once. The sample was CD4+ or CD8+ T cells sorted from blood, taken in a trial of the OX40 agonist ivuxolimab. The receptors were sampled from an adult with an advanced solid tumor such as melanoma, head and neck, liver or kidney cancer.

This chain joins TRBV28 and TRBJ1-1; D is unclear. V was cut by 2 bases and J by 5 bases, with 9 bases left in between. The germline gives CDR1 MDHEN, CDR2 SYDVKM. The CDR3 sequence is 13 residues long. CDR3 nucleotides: TGTGCCAGCAGTTTAGGGCGCGGTACTGAAGCTTTCTTT. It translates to CASSLGRGTEAFF.

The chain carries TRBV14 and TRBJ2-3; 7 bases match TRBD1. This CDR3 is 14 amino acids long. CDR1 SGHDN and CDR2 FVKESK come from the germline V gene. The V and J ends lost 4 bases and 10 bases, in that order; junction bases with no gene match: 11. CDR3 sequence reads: CASSLQKTGSSQYF. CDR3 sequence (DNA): TGTGCCAGCAGCCTCCAGAAGACAGGGTCATCGCAGTATTTT.

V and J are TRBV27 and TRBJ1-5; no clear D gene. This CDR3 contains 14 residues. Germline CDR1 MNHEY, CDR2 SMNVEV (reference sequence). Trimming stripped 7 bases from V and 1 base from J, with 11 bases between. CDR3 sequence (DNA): TGTGCCAGCAATATCCTGGGGAGCAATCAGCCCCAGCATTTT. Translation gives CASNILGSNQPQHF.

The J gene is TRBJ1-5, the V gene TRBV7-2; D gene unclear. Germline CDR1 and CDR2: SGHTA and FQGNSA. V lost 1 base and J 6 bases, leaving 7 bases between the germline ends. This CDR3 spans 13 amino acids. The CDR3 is CASSLEGGQPQHF. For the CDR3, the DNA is TGTGCCAGCAGCTTAGAGGGAGGTCAGCCCCAGCATTTT.

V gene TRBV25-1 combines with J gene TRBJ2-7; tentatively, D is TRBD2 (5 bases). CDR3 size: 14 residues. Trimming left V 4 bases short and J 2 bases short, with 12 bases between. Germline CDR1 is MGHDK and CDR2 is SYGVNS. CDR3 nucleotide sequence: TGTGCCAGCAGTGTGGCAGCCGGGGCCTACGAGCAGTACTTC. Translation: CASSVAAGAYEQYF.

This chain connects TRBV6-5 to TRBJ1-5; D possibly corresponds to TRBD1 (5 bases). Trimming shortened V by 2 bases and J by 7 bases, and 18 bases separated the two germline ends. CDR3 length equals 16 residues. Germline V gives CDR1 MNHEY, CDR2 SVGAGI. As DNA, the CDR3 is TGTGCCAGCAGTTACGGGCCGGAGAGGGGCGGACAGCCCCAGCATTTT. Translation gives CASSYGPERGGQPQHF.

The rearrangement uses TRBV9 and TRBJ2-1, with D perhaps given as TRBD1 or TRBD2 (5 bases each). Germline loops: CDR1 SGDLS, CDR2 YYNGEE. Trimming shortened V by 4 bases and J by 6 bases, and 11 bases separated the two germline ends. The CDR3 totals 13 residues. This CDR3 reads CASSREGANEQFF. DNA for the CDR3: TGTGCCAGCAGCCGGGAAGGGGCCAATGAGCAGTTCTTC.

Here the CDR3 DNA reads TGTGCCATCAGTGAGGCTGAGCCACCCACCTACGAGCAGTACTTC. Protein sequence: CAISEAEPPTYEQYF. The chain carries TRBV10-3 and TRBJ2-7; D gene ambiguous. Germline V gene sequence: CDR1 ENHRY, CDR2 SYGVKD. This CDR3 spans 15 amino acids. Trimming took 2 bases from V and 2 from J, leaving 13 bases between them.

The CDR3 DNA reads TGTGCCAGCAGGGCACAGGGTTACAATGAGCAGTTCTTC. It yields the protein CASRAQGYNEQFF. This sequence joins TRBV6-1 and TRBJ2-1, with TRBD1 as a possible D gene (6 bases). The CDR3 covers 13 residues. V was pared by 6 bases and J by 4 bases, with 10 bases between. The germline V gene encodes CDR1 MNHNS and CDR2 SASEGT.

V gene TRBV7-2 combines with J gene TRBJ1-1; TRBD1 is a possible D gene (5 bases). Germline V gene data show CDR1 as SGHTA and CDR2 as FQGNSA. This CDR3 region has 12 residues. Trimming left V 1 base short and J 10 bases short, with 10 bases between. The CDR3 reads CASSLGRARAFF. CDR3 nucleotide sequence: TGTGCCAGCAGCTTAGGCAGGGCGAGAGCTTTCTTT.

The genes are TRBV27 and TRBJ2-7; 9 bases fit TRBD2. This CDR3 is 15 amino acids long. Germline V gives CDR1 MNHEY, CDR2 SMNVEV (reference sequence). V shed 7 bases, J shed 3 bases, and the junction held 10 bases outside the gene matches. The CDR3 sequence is CASTPLAGAVYEQYF. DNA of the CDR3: TGTGCCAGCACCCCACTAGCGGGCGCAGTCTACGAGCAGTACTTC.

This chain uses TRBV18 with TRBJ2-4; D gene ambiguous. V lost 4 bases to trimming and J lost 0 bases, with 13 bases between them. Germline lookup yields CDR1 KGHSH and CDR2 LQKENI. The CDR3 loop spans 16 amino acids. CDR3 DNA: TGTGCCAGCTCACTATACTCGGATCTAGCCAAAAACATTCAGTACTTC. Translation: CASSLYSDLAKNIQYF.

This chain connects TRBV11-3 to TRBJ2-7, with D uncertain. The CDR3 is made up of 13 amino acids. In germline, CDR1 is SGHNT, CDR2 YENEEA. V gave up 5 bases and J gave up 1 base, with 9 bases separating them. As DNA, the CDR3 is TGTGCCAGCAGCAAGGACGGATCCTACGAGCAGTACTTC. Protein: CASSKDGSYEQYF.

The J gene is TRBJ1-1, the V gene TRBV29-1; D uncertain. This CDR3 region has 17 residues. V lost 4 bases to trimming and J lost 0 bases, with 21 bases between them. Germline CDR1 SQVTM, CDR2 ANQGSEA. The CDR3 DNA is TGCAGCGTTGTAGGGTGGGCAGGAGACTACTTGAACACTGAAGCTTTCTTT. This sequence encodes CSVVGWAGDYLNTEAFF.

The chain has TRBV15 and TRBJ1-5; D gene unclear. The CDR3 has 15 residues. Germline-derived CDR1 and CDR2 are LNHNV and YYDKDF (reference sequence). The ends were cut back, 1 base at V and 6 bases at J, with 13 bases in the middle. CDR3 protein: CATSRALGDPQPQHF. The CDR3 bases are TGTGCCACCAGCAGAGCCCTTGGCGACCCTCAGCCCCAGCATTTT.

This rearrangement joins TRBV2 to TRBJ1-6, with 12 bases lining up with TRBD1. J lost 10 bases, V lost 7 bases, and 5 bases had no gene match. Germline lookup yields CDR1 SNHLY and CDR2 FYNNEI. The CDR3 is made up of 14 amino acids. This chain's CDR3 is CASKGQGARSPLHF. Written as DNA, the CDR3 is TGTGCCAGCAAGGGACAGGGGGCGAGGTCACCCCTCCACTTT.

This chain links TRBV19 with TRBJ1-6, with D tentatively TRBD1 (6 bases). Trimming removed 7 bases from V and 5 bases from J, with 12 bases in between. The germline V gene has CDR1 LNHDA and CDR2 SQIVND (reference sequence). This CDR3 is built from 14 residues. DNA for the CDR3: TGTGCCAGTATGCCGGGACAAAATAATTCACCCCTCCACTTT. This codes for CASMPGQNNSPLHF.

This CDR3 is CASSMIPLAGVVPYEQYF. Written as DNA, the CDR3 is TGTGCCAGTAGTATGATCCCCCTGGCGGGAGTTGTCCCCTACGAGCAGTACTTC. V usage is TRBV19 and J usage is TRBJ2-7; 7 bases align to TRBD2. Per the germline V gene, CDR1 is LNHDA and CDR2 is SQIVND (reference sequence). The junction had 16 bases not matched to a gene; V was cut back by 3 bases and J by 2 bases. The CDR3 totals 18 residues.

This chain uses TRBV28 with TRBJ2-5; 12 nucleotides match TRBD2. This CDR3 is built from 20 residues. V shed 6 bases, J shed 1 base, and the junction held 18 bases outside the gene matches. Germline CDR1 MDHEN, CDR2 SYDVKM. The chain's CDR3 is CASSPLLAGGPQGGQETQYF. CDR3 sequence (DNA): TGTGCCAGCAGCCCCTTACTAGCGGGAGGCCCACAAGGGGGCCAAGAGACCCAGTACTTC.

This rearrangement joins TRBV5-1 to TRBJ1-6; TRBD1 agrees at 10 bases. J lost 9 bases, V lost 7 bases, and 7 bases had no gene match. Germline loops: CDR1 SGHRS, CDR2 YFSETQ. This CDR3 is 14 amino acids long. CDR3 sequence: CASAGQGDISPLHF. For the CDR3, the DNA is TGCGCCAGCGCCGGACAGGGGGACATTTCACCCCTCCACTTT.

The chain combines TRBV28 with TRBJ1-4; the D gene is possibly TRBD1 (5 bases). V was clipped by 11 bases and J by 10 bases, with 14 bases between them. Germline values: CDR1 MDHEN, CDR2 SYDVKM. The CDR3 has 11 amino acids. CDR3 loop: CASNGDGKLFF. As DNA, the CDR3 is TGTGCCTCCAATGGGGACGGAAAACTGTTTTTT.

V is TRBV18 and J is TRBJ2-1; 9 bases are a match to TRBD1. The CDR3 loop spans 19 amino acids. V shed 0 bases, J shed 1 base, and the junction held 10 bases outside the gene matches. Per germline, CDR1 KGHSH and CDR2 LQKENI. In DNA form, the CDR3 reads TGTGCCAGCTCACCACCGATGGGACAGGGTATAGGGTCCTACAATGAGCAGTTCTTC. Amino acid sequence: CASSPPMGQGIGSYNEQFF.

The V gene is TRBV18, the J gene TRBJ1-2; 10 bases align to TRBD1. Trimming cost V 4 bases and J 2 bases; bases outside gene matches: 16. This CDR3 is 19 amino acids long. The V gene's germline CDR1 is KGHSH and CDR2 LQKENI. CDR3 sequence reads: CASSLGPGQGQTPNYGYTF. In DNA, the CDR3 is TGTGCCAGCTCACTGGGGCCGGGACAGGGGCAAACCCCAAACTATGGCTACACCTTC.

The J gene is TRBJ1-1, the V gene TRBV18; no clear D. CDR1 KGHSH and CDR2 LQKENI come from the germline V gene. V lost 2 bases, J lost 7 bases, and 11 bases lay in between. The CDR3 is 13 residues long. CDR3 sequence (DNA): TGTGCCAGCTCACCAAATGGGAGGCTTGAAGCTTTCTTT. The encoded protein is CASSPNGRLEAFF.

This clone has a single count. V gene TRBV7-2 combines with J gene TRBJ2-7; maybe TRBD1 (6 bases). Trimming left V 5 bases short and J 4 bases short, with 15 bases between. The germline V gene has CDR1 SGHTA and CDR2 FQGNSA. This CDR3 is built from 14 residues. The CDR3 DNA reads TGTGCCAGCAGCCCACAGGGCCGAACGTACGAGCAGTACTTC. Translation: CASSPQGRTYEQYF.